These T cell receptor beta chains were read from a single sample in a study of cytomegalovirus exposure and HLA in healthy donors. TCRdb keeps only in-frame clones here, not all; method: immunoSEQ multiplex PCR. The table records approximately 150,000 clones, 75% to 80% of them present only once. Sequences were obtained from PBMCs. Source of these receptors: a woman aged 30 to 39 in good health and CMV-seronegative. CDR3s include the opening cysteine and the closing phenylalanine or tryptophan. D genes are given only for firm matches. Only part of the rows carry a size: once, few, many, or a class if the clone is expanded.

V	J	D	size	CDR3	DNA
TRBV5-1	TRBJ1-1	.	few	CASSGEMNTEAFF	TGCGCCAGCAGCGGGGAGATGAACACTGAAGCTTTCTTT
TRBV10-3	TRBJ1-1	TRBD1	.	CAISDSDRVGEAFF	TGTGCCATCAGTGATTCGGACAGGGTGGGTGAAGCTTTCTTT
TRBV27	TRBJ1-5	TRBD1	.	CASHPGQGASKAFGYGNQPQHF	TGTGCCAGCCATCCGGGACAGGGGGCGTCGAAGGCGTTCGGCTATGGCAATCAGCCCCAGCATTTT
TRBV4-1	TRBJ1-1	.	.	CASSQVDSEAFF	TGCGCCAGCAGCCAAGTGGACAGTGAAGCTTTCTTT
TRBV28	TRBJ1-2	.	once	CASSLLGNYGYTF	TGTGCCAGCAGTTTACTAGGAAACTATGGCTACACCTTC
TRBV10-3	TRBJ2-2	.	.	CAISQTTGELFF	TGTGCCATCAGTCAGACTACCGGGGAGCTGTTTTTT
TRBV5-1	TRBJ1-1	.	.	CASNDGPRAEAFF	TGCGCCAGCAACGACGGTCCCCGGGCTGAAGCTTTCTTT
TRBV9	TRBJ2-3	.	.	CASSVALELGEDTQYF	TGTGCCAGCAGCGTGGCACTCGAACTCGGGGAAGATACGCAGTATTTT
TRBV5-5	TRBJ1-6	TRBD1	.	CASSTGDRSIGSYNSPLHF	TGTGCCAGCAGCACTGGGGACAGGTCCATTGGATCCTATAATTCACCCCTCCACTTT
TRBV28	TRBJ2-1	.	.	CASSSGGVPNEQFF	TGTGCCAGCAGTTCGGGCGGGGTTCCTAATGAGCAGTTCTTC
TRBV4-1	TRBJ2-7	TRBD1	.	CASSQDSNRGYEQYF	TGCGCCAGCAGCCAAGATTCTAACAGGGGGTACGAGCAGTACTTC
TRBV5-4	TRBJ2-1	TRBD1	.	CASSLSPTGGYNEQFF	TGTGCCAGCAGCTTATCACCCACAGGGGGCTACAATGAGCAGTTCTTC
TRBV29-1	TRBJ2-7	TRBD1	.	CSVERGQGSYEQYF	TGCAGCGTTGAGAGAGGACAGGGCTCCTACGAGCAGTACTTC
TRBV5-4	TRBJ2-4	.	.	CASSSPDVNIQYF	TGTGCCAGCAGCTCGCCAGATGTAAACATTCAGTACTTC
TRBV7-2	TRBJ2-7	.	.	CASSLDGGSYEQYF	TGTGCCAGCAGCTTAGATGGCGGTTCCTACGAGCAGTACTTC
TRBV11-2	TRBJ1-1	.	.	CASSLWGDTEAFF	TGTGCCAGCAGCTTATGGGGGGACACTGAAGCTTTCTTT
TRBV4-1	TRBJ1-1	.	.	CASSQVTGTTTRNTEAFF	TGCGCCAGCAGCCAAGTCACGGGAACCACTACCCGGAACACTGAAGCTTTCTTT
TRBV2	TRBJ1-2	.	.	CASSPRVDYGYTF	TGTGCCAGCAGCCCCAGGGTTGACTATGGCTACACCTTC
TRBV7-9	TRBJ2-2	TRBD1	.	CASSFAARDSPNTGELFF	TGTGCCAGCAGCTTTGCCGCCCGGGACAGCCCGAACACCGGGGAGCTGTTTTTT
TRBV7-2	TRBJ2-7	.	once	CASSLGALEQYF	TGTGCCAGCAGCTTAGGGGCCCTCGAGCAGTACTTC
TRBV2	TRBJ1-5	TRBD1	.	CASSQDRVNQPQHF	TGTGCCAGCAGCCAGGACAGGGTCAATCAGCCCCAGCATTTT
TRBV18	TRBJ1-1	.	.	CASSPPGTPNTEAFF	TGTGCCAGCTCACCACCCGGGACACCGAACACTGAAGCTTTCTTT
TRBV6-1	TRBJ2-1	TRBD2	.	CASSGRTSGSYNEQFF	TGTGCCAGCAGTGGAAGGACTAGCGGCTCCTACAATGAGCAGTTCTTC
TRBV6-1	TRBJ2-7	.	.	CASSEEGGNEQYF	TGTGCCAGCAGTGAGGAGGGGGGGAACGAGCAGTACTTC
TRBV27	TRBJ1-1	.	.	CASSPGEGRVTEAFF	TGTGCCAGCAGCCCCGGGGAAGGGAGGGTCACTGAAGCTTTCTTT
TRBV7-2	TRBJ1-4	TRBD1	.	CASSLTGVSEKLFF	TGTGCCAGCAGCTTAACAGGGGTTAGTGAAAAACTGTTTTTT
TRBV5-8	TRBJ1-4	.	.	CASSLASGGKEKLFF	TGTGCCAGCAGCTTGGCCTCGGGGGGAAAAGAAAAACTGTTTTTT
TRBV5-5	TRBJ1-2	TRBD1	few	CASSAGTASYYYGYTF	TGTGCCAGCAGCGCAGGGACAGCGAGTTACTACTATGGCTACACCTTC
TRBV14	TRBJ2-1	.	.	CASSQALLYNEQFF	TGTGCCAGCAGCCAAGCCCTATTATACAATGAGCAGTTCTTC
TRBV2	TRBJ2-6	.	.	CASQGGANVLTF	TGTGCCAGCCAGGGTGGGGCCAACGTCCTGACTTTC
TRBV6-4	TRBJ1-2	.	few	CASSDGGGEGHYGYTF	TGTGCCAGCAGTGACGGAGGGGGGGAAGGCCACTATGGCTACACCTTC
TRBV5-1	TRBJ1-1	TRBD1	.	CASGQGRNTEAFF	TGCGCCAGCGGACAGGGGAGAAACACTGAAGCTTTCTTT
TRBV19	TRBJ1-1	.	.	CASSQTGITEAFF	TGTGCCAGTAGCCAAACAGGTATCACTGAAGCTTTCTTT
TRBV11-2	TRBJ2-2	TRBD2	.	CASSLAGGPRTGELFF	TGTGCCAGCAGCTTAGCGGGGGGGCCGAGAACCGGGGAGCTGTTTTTT
TRBV6-5	TRBJ2-7	TRBD1	.	CASSLTGTGAYEQYF	TGTGCCAGCAGTCTCACCGGGACAGGCGCCTACGAGCAGTACTTC
TRBV9	TRBJ1-3	TRBD1	once	CASSVGDSGNTIYF	TGTGCCAGCAGCGTAGGGGACAGTGGAAACACCATATATTTT
TRBV18	TRBJ2-5	TRBD2	.	CASSALLAGGTETQYF	TGTGCCAGCTCAGCCCTACTAGCGGGGGGCACAGAGACCCAGTACTTC
TRBV9	TRBJ1-2	.	.	CASSVEGGENGYTF	TGTGCCAGCAGCGTAGAGGGGGGGGAGAATGGCTACACCTTC